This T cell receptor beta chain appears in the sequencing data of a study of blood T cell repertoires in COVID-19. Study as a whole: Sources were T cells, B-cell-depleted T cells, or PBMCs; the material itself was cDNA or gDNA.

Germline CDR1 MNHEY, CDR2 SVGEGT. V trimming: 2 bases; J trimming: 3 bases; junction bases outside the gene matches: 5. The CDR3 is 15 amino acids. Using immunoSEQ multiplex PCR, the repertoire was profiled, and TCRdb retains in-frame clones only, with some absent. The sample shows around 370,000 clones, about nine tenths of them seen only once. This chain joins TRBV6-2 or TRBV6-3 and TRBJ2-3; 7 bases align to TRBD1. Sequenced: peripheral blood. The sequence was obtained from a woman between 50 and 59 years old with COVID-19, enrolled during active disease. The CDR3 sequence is CASSYAGTVTDTQYF. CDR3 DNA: TGTGCCAGCAGTTACGCAGGGACAGTAACAGATACGCAGTATTTT.